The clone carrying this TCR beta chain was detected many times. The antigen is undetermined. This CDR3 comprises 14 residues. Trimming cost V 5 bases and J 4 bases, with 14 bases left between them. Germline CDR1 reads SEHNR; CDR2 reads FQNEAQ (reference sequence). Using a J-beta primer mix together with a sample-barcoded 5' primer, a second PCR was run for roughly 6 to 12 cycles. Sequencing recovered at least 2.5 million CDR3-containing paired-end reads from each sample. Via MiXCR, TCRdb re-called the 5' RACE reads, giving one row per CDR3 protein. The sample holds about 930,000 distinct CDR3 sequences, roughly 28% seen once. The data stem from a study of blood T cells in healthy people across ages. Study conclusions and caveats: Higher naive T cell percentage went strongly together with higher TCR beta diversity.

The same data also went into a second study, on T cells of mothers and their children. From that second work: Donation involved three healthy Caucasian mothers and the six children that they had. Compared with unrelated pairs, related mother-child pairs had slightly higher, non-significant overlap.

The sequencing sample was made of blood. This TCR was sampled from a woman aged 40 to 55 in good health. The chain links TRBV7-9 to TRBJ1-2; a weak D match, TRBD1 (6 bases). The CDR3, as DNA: TGTGCCAGCAGCAGCCCGGGGGCCGTCTATGGCTACACCTTC. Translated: CASSSPGAVYGYTF. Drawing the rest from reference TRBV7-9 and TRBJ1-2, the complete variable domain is DTGVSQNPRHKITKRGQNVTFRCDPISEHNRLYWYRQTLGQGPEFLTYFQNEAQLEKSRLLSDRFSAERPKGSFSTLEIQRTEQGDSAMYLCASSSPGAVYGYTFGSGTRLTVV.